This TCR beta chain is drawn from a study of T cells in tumors after PD-1 blockade. The CDR3 extends over 14 amino acids. Germline V gene lookup returns CDR1 MNHEY and CDR2 SVGAGI. The V segment lost 7 bases and the J segment 1 base; nucleotides outside the gene matches: 4. The method was immunoSEQ multiplex PCR; TCRdb's version includes in-frame clones alone and lacks a portion of them. This table holds around 50,000 clones, more than 65% found once. The genes are TRBV6-5 and TRBJ2-3; 8 bases align to TRBD2. This TCR came from a human donor with advanced basal cell or squamous cell carcinoma (not recorded which). The material sequenced was PBMCs, taken before anti-PD-1 therapy. The CDR3: CASNQLAGTDTQYF. In DNA form, the CDR3 reads TGTGCCAGCAACCAACTAGCGGGCACAGATACGCAGTATTTT.